Each of the 19 T cell receptor beta chains below was sequenced from the same sample in a study of blood T cell repertoires in COVID-19 (dated by TCRdb to 2020 to 2022). The library came from the immunoSEQ multiplex PCR assay. TCRdb re-hosts the immuneACCESS table, in-frame sequences only. Its copies lack some clones; in the studies checked, an unresolved V gene accounts for under half of them, and the cause for the rest is not known. For this sample the table gives roughly 200,000 clones, of which 65% to 90% were detected only once. The top ten hold about 1.5% of the sample. The source material was peripheral blood. These receptors originate from a human donor in a cohort sampled during active COVID-19.

The chain employs TRBV28 and TRBJ2-7, with 9 bases lining up with TRBD2. This CDR3 comprises 15 residues. The V gene end was trimmed by 2 bases and the J gene end by 2 bases; junction bases not matched to a gene: 4. Per germline, CDR1 MDHEN and CDR2 SYDVKM. The chain's CDR3 is CASSLVSGRPYEQYF. The CDR3 DNA reads as TGTGCCAGCAGTTTAGTAAGCGGGAGGCCCTACGAGCAGTACTTC.

Here the CDR3 reads CASSVTSGGVETQYF. The CDR3 DNA sequence: TGTGCCAGCAGCGTCACTAGCGGGGGGGTGGAGACCCAGTACTTC. The chain joins TRBV7-9 to TRBJ2-5, with 13 bases that match TRBD2. This CDR3 spans 15 amino acids. V lost 5 bases, J lost 5 bases, and 5 bases stayed unmatched. Germline values: CDR1 SEHNR, CDR2 FQNEAQ (reference sequence).

The chain joins TRBV3-1 (or the pseudogene TRBV3-2) to TRBJ1-6; D possibly corresponds to TRBD1 (5 bases). This CDR3 contains 14 residues. Per the germline V gene, CDR1 is LGHDT and CDR2 is YNNKEL (reference sequence). V was clipped by 1 base and J by 10 bases, with 11 bases between them. In DNA form, the CDR3 reads TGTGCCAGCAGCCAAGGTTTGGGGGGATCACCCCTCCACTTT. Protein sequence: CASSQGLGGSPLHF.

The chain carries TRBV2 and TRBJ2-7, with D possibly being TRBD1 (5 bases). This CDR3 is 14 amino acids long. V was trimmed by 7 bases and J by 2 bases, leaving 15 bases between them. Per the germline V gene, CDR1 is SNHLY and CDR2 is FYNNEI. The CDR3 region is CASKPIAGTYEQYF. The CDR3 DNA reads TGTGCCAGCAAGCCCATTGCAGGGACCTACGAGCAGTACTTC.

V gene TRBV4-3 combines with J gene TRBJ2-1; 14 bases are a match to TRBD2. CDR1 LGHNA and CDR2 YSLEER come from the germline V gene. V was clipped by 0 bases and J by 6 bases; unmatched bases: 4. The length of the CDR3 is 17 residues. The DNA of the CDR3 is TGCGCCAGCAGCCAAGAGAGGGGGACTAGCGGGGGCAATGAGCAGTTCTTC. Translating gives CASSQERGTSGGNEQFF.

V and J are TRBV7-2 and TRBJ2-5; 11 bases align to TRBD2. The CDR3 contains 14 residues. CDR1 is SGHTA, CDR2 FQGNSA, per germline. V lost 6 bases and J lost 7; bases outside the gene matches: 7. This CDR3 is CASRPTSGGGTQYF. CDR3 nucleotide sequence: TGTGCCAGCAGGCCCACTAGCGGGGGTGGGACCCAGTACTTC.

V is TRBV21-1 and J is TRBJ2-7; the D segment call TRBD2 is taken from the table without a DNA check. TRBV21-1 is recorded as a pseudogene. The CDR3 is 12 amino acids. CDR3 in amino acids: CASGRRFGEQYF. DNA for the CDR3: TGTGCCAGCGGGAGGAGATTCGGCGAGCAGTACTTC.

This clone was picked up a small number of times. The rearrangement joins TRBV28 to TRBJ1-2; D unclear. This CDR3 has 11 residues. Germline V gene lookup returns CDR1 MDHEN and CDR2 SYDVKM. Trimming cost V 6 bases and J 2 bases, with 4 bases left between them. The chain's CDR3 is CASSRNYGYTF. The CDR3 coding sequence is TGTGCCAGCAGCCGGAACTATGGCTACACCTTC.

The chain recombines TRBV6-5 with TRBJ1-2; 7 nucleotides line up with TRBD1. CDR1 and CDR2 (germline): MNHEY, SVGAGI. The V and J ends lost 0 bases and 0 bases, in that order; junction bases with no gene match: 4. CDR3 length: 16 residues. The CDR3 DNA reads TGTGCCAGCAGTTACTCACGGACAGGAACTAACTATGGCTACACCTTC. This sequence encodes CASSYSRTGTNYGYTF.

The chain carries TRBV6-5 and TRBJ1-5; D not resolved. V was clipped by 11 bases and J by 6 bases, with 20 bases between them. CDR3 length: 14 amino acids. CDR1 and CDR2 from the germline V gene are MNHEY and SVGAGI. In nucleotides, the CDR3 is TGTGCCTGTAAACGACATAACGAGGGTCAGCCCCAGCATTTT. Translated: CACKRHNEGQPQHF.

The chain links TRBV6-5 to TRBJ2-7; D may be TRBD1 (5 bases). The CDR3 spans 14 residues. The germline gives CDR1 MNHEY, CDR2 SVGAGI. Trimming cost V 7 bases and J 7 bases, with 20 bases left between them. The CDR3 region is CASTSQGPIGEQYF. The CDR3 DNA sequence: TGTGCCAGCACCTCTCAGGGCCCGATCGGGGAGCAGTACTTC.

The chain is built from TRBV6-4 and TRBJ2-1; 8 bases line up with TRBD1. The CDR3 has 15 amino acids. Germline loops: CDR1 MRHNA, CDR2 SNTAGT. The V and J ends lost 3 bases and 5 bases, in that order; junction bases with no gene match: 6. The CDR3, as DNA: TGTGCCAGCAGTGAGGATGGGACAGGAAACAATGAGCAGTTCTTC. Amino acids: CASSEDGTGNNEQFF.

The chain employs TRBV28 and TRBJ2-7, with TRBD2 identical over 7 bases. Germline trimming cut 8 bases from V and 1 base from J; bases unmatched to any gene: 8. This CDR3 is built from 14 residues. From germline, CDR1 is MDHEN and CDR2 SYDVKM. The CDR3 sequence: CASGGKGGSYEQYF. CDR3 in DNA: TGTGCCAGCGGGGGGAAGGGAGGGTCCTACGAGCAGTACTTC.

The chain has TRBV6-6 and TRBJ2-7, with a tentative D call TRBD2 (6 bases). Trimming left V 8 bases short and J 0 bases short, with 17 bases between. The CDR3 extends over 15 amino acids. In germline, CDR1 is MNHNY, CDR2 SVGAGI (reference sequence). CDR3 DNA: TGTGCCAGCCACCCAGGGACTTACAGCTCCTACGAGCAGTACTTC. Translating gives CASHPGTYSSYEQYF.

V is TRBV10-2 and J is TRBJ2-7; 8 bases fit TRBD1. The germline gives CDR1 WSHSY, CDR2 SAAADI. V was pared by 6 bases and J by 2 bases, with 3 bases of the junction left unmatched. The CDR3 is 13 amino acids. The CDR3 loop reads CASRRGQAYEQYF. Here the CDR3 DNA reads TGCGCCAGCAGGAGGGGACAGGCCTACGAGCAGTACTTC.

V is TRBV10-3 and J is TRBJ2-3, with 14 bases fitting TRBD2. CDR1 and CDR2 (germline): ENHRY, SYGVKD. The CDR3 loop spans 20 amino acids. After removal of 3 bases from V and 4 bases from J, the junction contained 15 bases not matched to a gene. The CDR3 protein is CAISELLGTSGRSGADTQYF. Here the CDR3 DNA reads TGTGCCATCAGTGAACTGCTGGGGACTAGCGGGAGAAGCGGCGCAGATACGCAGTATTTT.

The CDR3 is CASSSSGTSVNNEQFF. For the CDR3, the DNA is TGCGCCAGCTCAAGCTCCGGGACTAGCGTCAACAATGAGCAGTTCTTC. The chain employs TRBV4-3 and TRBJ2-1; 10 bases align to TRBD2. Germline trimming cut 8 bases from V and 5 bases from J; bases unmatched to any gene: 12. Germline V gives CDR1 LGHNA, CDR2 YSLEER. CDR3 length: 16 amino acids.

The V and J genes are TRBV28 and TRBJ1-5; D remains unclear. The CDR3 extends over 12 amino acids. The V end was cut by 1 base, the J end by 7 bases, with 5 bases between. The germline CDR1 and CDR2 sequences are MDHEN and SYDVKM. As DNA, the CDR3 is TGTGCCAGCAGTTTATCGGGGCAGCCCCAGCATTTT. Residues: CASSLSGQPQHF.

The chain uses TRBV5-1 and TRBJ2-7, with 12 bases lining up with TRBD1. The CDR3 is made up of 15 amino acids. V trimming: 3 bases; J trimming: 3 bases; junction bases outside the gene matches: 4. Germline assignment: CDR1 SGHRS and CDR2 YFSETQ. CDR3 coding DNA: TGCGCCAGCAGCTGGGGACAGGGGGCGATCTACGAGCAGTACTTC. Its translation: CASSWGQGAIYEQYF.